This is a list of T cell receptor beta chains from one sample in a study of a mutant IDH1 vaccine in newly diagnosed glioma. These receptors have no identified antigens. Sequenced by immunoSEQ multiplex PCR; TCRdb stores in-frame clones only, minus some. The data show 35,000 to 45,000 clones, about four fifths seen once. Sequences were derived from PBMCs, sampled from a glioma patient whose treatment included an IDH1 peptide vaccine. Source of these receptors: a man aged 50 or older with glioma. Both conserved end residues are part of each CDR3. A D gene is named only where the DNA matches it firmly. Only part of the rows carry a size: once, few, many, or a class if the clone is expanded.

J,D,V,size,DNA,CDR3
TRBJ2-7,NA,TRBV27,NA,TGTGCCACCAACGGGGCTGAACCATACGAGCAGTACTTC,CATNGAEPYEQYF
TRBJ1-1,NA,TRBV5-1,NA,TGCGCCAGCAGCTCGAATAGGGACACTGAAGCTTTCTTT,CASSSNRDTEAFF
TRBJ1-1,NA,TRBV7-2,NA,TGTGCCAGCAGCTTAACGTACGCCGAAGCTTTCTTT,CASSLTYAEAFF
TRBJ1-1,NA,TRBV20-1,NA,TGCAGTGCTAGGGAGAACACTGAAGCTTTCTTT,CSARENTEAFF
TRBJ2-5,NA,TRBV20-1,NA,TGCAGTGGGGCAGCTGAAGAGACCCAGTACTTC,CSGAAEETQYF
TRBJ1-4,NA,TRBV11-2,NA,TGTGCCAGCAGCATAAGGGGGGACCCGAATGAAAAACTGTTTTTT,CASSIRGDPNEKLFF
TRBJ2-2,TRBD1,TRBV5-6,NA,TGTGCCAGCAGCTTCGGGGACAGGGTCACCGGGGAGCTGTTTTTT,CASSFGDRVTGELFF
TRBJ2-5,NA,TRBV5-6,NA,TGTGCCAGCAGCTCCTGGGGGGGGCCCCAAGAGACCCAGTACTTC,CASSSWGGPQETQYF
TRBJ2-2,TRBD1,TRBV4-3,NA,TGCGCCAGCAGCCAAGGGGGGCAGGGGGTGTGGACCGGGGAGCTGTTTTTT,CASSQGGQGVWTGELFF
TRBJ1-1,NA,TRBV5-4,few,TGTGCCAGCAGCATGGGGGGATTGCAGAACACTGAAGCTTTCTTT,CASSMGGLQNTEAFF
TRBJ1-1,NA,TRBV19,NA,TGTGCCAGTAGTACCCTCCGGGGCGTACCTGAAGCTTTCTTT,CASSTLRGVPEAFF
TRBJ1-6,TRBD1,TRBV2,NA,TGTGCCAGCAGTGGGGGGACAGACAATTCACCCCTCCACTTT,CASSGGTDNSPLHF
TRBJ1-5,NA,TRBV29-1,few,TGCAGCGCAGGAGCTGAAAATCAGCCCCAGCATTTT,CSAGAENQPQHF
TRBJ2-2,NA,TRBV6-4,few,TGTGCCAGCAGTGCAGGGATGGAAGCCGGGGAGCTGTTTTTT,CASSAGMEAGELFF
TRBJ1-4,NA,TRBV6-6,NA,TGTGCCAGCAGGCTGGTCCTGGCAGGTGAAAAACTGTTTTTT,CASRLVLAGEKLFF
TRBJ2-2,NA,TRBV5-6,NA,TGTGCCAGCAGCTCCGGACTATTGAACACCGGGGAGCTGTTTTTT,CASSSGLLNTGELFF
TRBJ2-5,TRBD2,TRBV2,NA,TGTGCCAGCAGTTTTAGCGGGGACCAAGAGACCCAGTACTTC,CASSFSGDQETQYF
TRBJ2-7,NA,TRBV7-2,NA,TGTGCCAGCGGTAAAGGGGGGGGGCCTAATGAGCAGTACTTC,CASGKGGGPNEQYF
TRBJ1-5,NA,TRBV6-1,NA,TGTGCCAGCCGGCTGGGCAATCAGCCCCAGCATTTT,CASRLGNQPQHF
TRBJ2-5,NA,TRBV6-6,NA,TGTGCCAGCAGTTGGGGACGATCAGAGACCCAGTACTTC,CASSWGRSETQYF
TRBJ2-1,TRBD2,TRBV5-1,NA,TGCGCCAGCAGCTTCGGGGGGGTGGGTTTAAATGAGCAGTTCTTC,CASSFGGVGLNEQFF
TRBJ1-2,TRBD1,TRBV27,NA,TGTGCCAGCACCCCTCGTCCGGGACAGGGGTTCGGGAACTATGGCTACACCTTC,CASTPRPGQGFGNYGYTF
TRBJ2-1,NA,TRBV6-5,NA,TGTGCCAGCAGTTACAATGAGCAGTTCTTC,CASSYNEQFF
TRBJ1-2,NA,TRBV30,few,TGTGCCTTGGACAGCCTCTATGGCTACACCTTC,CALDSLYGYTF